These 26 T cell receptor beta chains were all obtained from the same sample, sequenced in a study of T and B cells in COVID-19 patients. TRB was amplified from about 250-500 ng of blood genomic DNA. BIOMED2 TRB-A/B primer pools were used in multiplex TRB PCR. Each CDR3 protein gets one entry after TCRdb re-called the multiplex PCR reads with MiXCR. The data show around 20,000 distinct CDR3 sequences, 30% seen once. Sequencing was done on a sample of blood. Receptors were obtained from a human donor who had recovered from COVID-19.

This clonotype was counted ten times or more. The chain employs TRBV18 and TRBJ2-1; D unresolved. Trimming pared 4 bases from V and 9 bases from J, leaving 7 bases between. This CDR3 region has 11 residues. Germline V gene sequence: CDR1 KGHSH, CDR2 LQKENI. The CDR3 spells CASSLGVEQFF. CDR3 DNA sequence: TGTGCCAGCTCACTTGGGGTTGAGCAGTTCTTC. The full variable domain, its missing parts supplied by reference TRBV18 and TRBJ2-1, is NAGVMQNPRHLVRRRGQEARLRCSPMKGHSHVYWYRQLPEEGLKFMVYLQKENIIDESGMPKERFSAEFPKEGPSILRIQQVVRGDSAAYFCASSLGVEQFFGPGTRLTVL.

The rearrangement joins TRBV30 to TRBJ1-1; 9 bases map to TRBD1. The germline gives CDR1 GTSNPN, CDR2 SVGIG (reference sequence). V shed 4 bases and J 5 bases; nucleotides not matched to a gene: 8. The CDR3 loop spans 14 amino acids. This CDR3 reads CAWTPRDRATEAFF. In DNA form, the CDR3 reads TGTGCCTGGACCCCCAGGGACAGGGCTACTGAAGCTTTCTTT.

The V gene is TRBV6-5, the J gene TRBJ2-7, with 9 bases matching TRBD1. The V and J ends lost 7 bases and 0 bases, in that order; junction bases with no gene match: 7. The germline gives CDR1 MNHEY, CDR2 SVGAGI. The CDR3 length is 15 residues. The CDR3 bases are TGTGCCAGCATCCGAGGGACAGGGCCCTCCTACGAGCAGTACTTC. It codes for CASIRGTGPSYEQYF.

This chain uses TRBV5-1 with TRBJ2-1; D might be TRBD1 (5 bases). CDR1 and CDR2 (germline): SGHRS, YFSETQ. This CDR3 region has 15 residues. The ends were cut back, 2 bases at V and 6 bases at J, with 15 bases in the middle. CDR3 in amino acids: CASSLTQGVGNEQFF. In nucleotides, the CDR3 is TGCGCCAGCAGCTTAACTCAGGGCGTGGGCAATGAGCAGTTCTTC.

There are a few counts of this clonotype. The J gene is TRBJ2-5, the V gene TRBV6-1; no reliable D call. The CDR3 has 11 residues. Trimming shortened V by 2 bases and J by 4 bases, and 2 bases separated the two germline ends. CDR1 is MNHNS, CDR2 SASEGT, per germline. CDR3 bases: TGTGCCAGCAGTGAACGAGAGACCCAGTACTTC. Its translation: CASSERETQYF.

This clonotype was detected a few times. The chain recombines TRBV6-5 with TRBJ1-6; D may be TRBD1 (5 bases). V lost 6 bases, J lost 14 bases, and 20 bases lay in between. Germline V gene sequence: CDR1 MNHEY, CDR2 SVGAGI. The CDR3 spans 14 residues. The CDR3 here is CASSRQRGAGSLHF. DNA for the CDR3: TGTGCCAGCAGCCGTCAGAGGGGTGCGGGATCCCTCCACTTT.

There are many counts of this clonotype. The chain recombines TRBV19 with TRBJ1-6; no definite D call. The CDR3 spans 15 residues. Trimming cost V 0 bases and J 9 bases, with 12 bases left between them. The germline V gene encodes CDR1 LNHDA and CDR2 SQIVND (reference sequence). For the CDR3, the DNA is TGTGCCAGTAGTATAGAGGTCGGCCCCCCTTCACCCCTCCACTTT. Residues: CASSIEVGPPSPLHF.

A few counts support this clonotype. The V call is TRBV12-3 or TRBV12-4, the J call TRBJ1-1, with D unresolved. CDR3 size: 11 residues. V was trimmed by 7 bases and J by 6 bases, leaving 9 bases between them. The CDR3 loop is CASTQGPEAFF. The CDR3 DNA reads as TGTGCCAGCACCCAAGGACCTGAAGCTTTCTTT.

By proportion, this clonotype is medium-sized. This chain uses TRBV15 with TRBJ2-6, with D uncertain. CDR1 LNHNV and CDR2 YYDKDF come from the germline V gene (reference sequence). The V end lost 1 base, the J end lost 7 bases, and 11 bases lay between the germline ends. The CDR3 contains 15 residues. This chain's CDR3 is CATSRGGTVANVLTF. CDR3 sequence (DNA): TGTGCCACCAGCAGAGGAGGTACTGTCGCCAACGTCCTGACTTTC.

The chain has TRBV20-1 and TRBJ1-1; tentatively, D is TRBD1 (6 bases). The CDR3 runs to 11 residues. V dropped 5 bases and J dropped 5 bases, with 9 bases sitting between them. CDR1 DFQATT and CDR2 SNEGSKA come from the germline V gene (reference sequence). CDR3 loop: CSAQGRTEAFF. Written as DNA, the CDR3 is TGCAGTGCTCAGGGGAGGACTGAAGCTTTCTTT.

The chain's CDR3 is CASSEVGQATGELFF. The CDR3, as DNA: TGTGCCAGCAGTGAAGTCGGGCAGGCAACCGGGGAGCTGTTTTTT. The chain has TRBV2 and TRBJ2-2; unclear D gene. The CDR3 contains 15 residues. CDR1 SNHLY and CDR2 FYNNEI come from the germline V gene. V was shortened by 1 base and J by 5 bases, with 11 bases between the two germline ends. The full variable domain, with the rest looked up from reference TRBV2 and TRBJ2-2, is EPEVTQTPSHQVTQMGQEVILRCVPISNHLYFYWYRQILGQKVEFLVSFYNNEISEKSEIFDDQFSVERPDGSNFTLKIRSTKLEDSAMYFCASSEVGQATGELFFGEGSRLTVL.

By frequency in the sample, this clonotype is medium-sized. This chain uses TRBV19 with TRBJ2-7; 7 bases line up with TRBD1. V lost 6 bases, J lost 5 bases, and 10 bases stayed unmatched. The length of the CDR3 is 14 residues. CDR1 and CDR2 from the germline V gene are LNHDA and SQIVND (reference sequence). The CDR3 region has the DNA TGTGCCAGTAGCCCGACAGGGTGGGTCAACGAGCAGTACTTC. Translated, it gives CASSPTGWVNEQYF. The whole variable domain, filled in from reference TRBV19 and TRBJ2-7, reads DGGITQSPKYLFRKEGQNVTLSCEQNLNHDAMYWYRQDPGQGLRLIYYSQIVNDFQKGDIAEGYSVSREKKESFPLTVTSAQKNPTAFYLCASSPTGWVNEQYFGPGTRLTVT.

For the CDR3, the DNA is TGTGCCAGTCCCCGGGACAGGGGTATCTTTTGCGGGGCAGATACGCAGTATTTT. Translated: CASPRDRGIFCGADTQYF. V usage is TRBV19 and J usage is TRBJ2-3, with TRBD1 identical over 10 bases. Germline CDR1 is LNHDA and CDR2 is SQIVND (reference sequence). The CDR3 length is 18 residues. The junction had 18 bases not matched to a gene; V was cut back by 8 bases and J by 4 bases.

In its sample, this clonotype was seen a few times. J is TRBJ2-1 and V is TRBV20-1; TRBD1 is a possible D gene (6 bases). V lost 2 bases and J 2 bases, leaving 7 bases between the germline ends. The germline V gene has CDR1 DFQATT and CDR2 SNEGSKA (reference sequence). This CDR3 is built from 13 residues. In DNA form, the CDR3 reads TGCAGTGCTAGAAGGGACACCTACAATGAGCAGTTCTTC. It codes for CSARRDTYNEQFF.

In this sample, this clonotype is medium-sized. The V call is TRBV30, the J call TRBJ2-7; no reliable D call. V lost 7 bases, J lost 7 bases, and 14 bases lay in between. CDR3 length: 11 residues. CDR1 GTSNPN and CDR2 SVGIG come from the germline V gene (reference sequence). The DNA of the CDR3 is TGTGCCTCACGGTGGGCCGGGGAGCAGTACTTC. Translation gives CASRWAGEQYF.

V usage is TRBV12-3 or TRBV12-4 and J usage is TRBJ1-5; D remains unclear. The V end lost 5 bases, the J end lost 0 bases, and 11 bases lay between the germline ends. The CDR3 covers 15 residues. The CDR3: CASSKSSLSNQPQHF. CDR3 in DNA: TGTGCCAGCAGTAAGTCGTCTCTTAGCAATCAGCCCCAGCATTTT.

The V call is TRBV5-4, the J call TRBJ1-6; tentatively, D is TRBD1 (5 bases). CDR3 length equals 14 residues. The germline gives CDR1 SGHNT, CDR2 YYREEE (reference sequence). The V gene lost 0 bases and the J gene lost 13 bases, with 14 bases spanning the gap. The CDR3 DNA reads as TGTGCCAGCAGCTTGGAACAGGTCACCGTCCCCCTCCACTTT. This translates into CASSLEQVTVPLHF.

V gene TRBV11-3 combines with J gene TRBJ2-3; possibly TRBD2 for D (7 bases). Germline values: CDR1 SGHNT, CDR2 YENEEA. V was cut by 6 bases and J by 6 bases, with 16 bases left in between. The CDR3 contains 14 residues. As DNA, the CDR3 is TGTGCCAGCAGGGGGGGGGGGCTAGTTGATACGCAGTATTTT. It codes for CASRGGGLVDTQYF.

Relative to its sample, this clonotype is medium-sized (0.01 to 0.1%). The chain uses TRBV30 and TRBJ1-2; D is perhaps TRBD1 (5 bases). With 4 bases removed from V and 8 bases from J, the gap between germline ends came to 17 bases. CDR3 length equals 13 residues. CDR1 and CDR2 (germline): GTSNPN, SVGIG (reference sequence). The CDR3 bases are TGTGCCTGGACAGGGCTAGGCCGTCAGGGCTACACCTTC. It encodes CAWTGLGRQGYTF. Variable domain in full (rest from reference TRBV30 and TRBJ1-2): SQTIHQWPATLVQPVGSPLSLECTVEGTSNPNLYWYRQAAGRGLQLLFYSVGIGQISSEVPQNLSASRPQDRQFILSSKKLLLSDSGFYLCAWTGLGRQGYTFGSGTRLTVV.

This clonotype turned up a few times. The genes are TRBV27 and TRBJ1-5; 8 nucleotides line up with TRBD1. The V gene end was trimmed by 6 bases and the J gene end by 6 bases; junction bases not matched to a gene: 4. Germline CDR1 MNHEY, CDR2 SMNVEV (reference sequence). There are 13 residues in the CDR3. In DNA, the CDR3 is TGTGCCAGCAGCCTAACAGGGGGTCAGCCCCAGCATTTT. Amino acid sequence: CASSLTGGQPQHF.

This clonotype was counted only a few times. The chain links TRBV11-2 to TRBJ2-3; possible D gene TRBD1, 5 bases. Germline assignment: CDR1 SGHAT and CDR2 FQNNGV. V gave up 5 bases and J gave up 2 bases, with 20 bases separating them. CDR3 length: 17 residues. The CDR3 sequence: CASSPGRATIITDTQYF. Written as DNA, the CDR3 is TGTGCCAGCAGCCCAGGCAGGGCCACAATTATCACAGATACGCAGTATTTT.

The rearrangement links TRBV12-3 or TRBV12-4 to TRBJ2-7; 10 positions match TRBD1. There are 16 residues in the CDR3. With V trimmed by 4 bases and J by 0 bases, 6 bases remained unmatched. CDR3 residues: CASSYGQGVPSYEQYF. The CDR3 nucleotides are TGTGCCAGCAGTTATGGACAGGGGGTGCCCTCCTACGAGCAGTACTTC.

This sequence joins TRBV5-1 and TRBJ1-1; possible D gene TRBD1, 6 bases. Germline V lookup: CDR1 SGHRS, CDR2 YFSETQ. CDR3 length: 13 amino acids. V dropped 6 bases and J dropped 2 bases, with 11 bases sitting between them. CDR3: CASTRGDNTEAFF. The DNA for the CDR3 is TGCGCCAGCACAAGGGGGGATAACACTGAAGCTTTCTTT.

This clonotype was counted at least ten times. The chain combines TRBV29-1 with TRBJ2-5, with D perhaps matching TRBD2 (5 bases). Germline V gene sequence: CDR1 SQVTM, CDR2 ANQGSEA. With 8 bases removed from V and 0 bases from J, the gap between germline ends came to 16 bases. CDR3 size: 14 residues. The CDR3 sequence is CSSRGRSNQETQYF. CDR3 DNA sequence: TGCAGCTCTAGAGGGCGGTCCAACCAAGAGACCCAGTACTTC.

In this sample, this clonotype turned up a few times. This sequence joins TRBV20-1 and TRBJ2-7; 7 positions match TRBD1. The CDR3 extends over 13 amino acids. CDR1 and CDR2 from the germline V gene are DFQATT and SNEGSKA (reference sequence). The ends lost 1 base at V and 2 bases at J; junction bases unmatched: 2. The CDR3 reads CSARATGTYEQYF. The CDR3 DNA is TGCAGTGCTAGAGCGACAGGGACCTACGAGCAGTACTTC.

The rearrangement links TRBV5-5 to TRBJ1-2; 7 bases match TRBD1. V lost 0 bases to trimming and J lost 5 bases; unmatched junction nucleotides: 7. Germline V gives CDR1 SGHKS, CDR2 YYEKEE (reference sequence). The CDR3 sequence is 15 residues long. As DNA, the CDR3 is TGTGCCAGCAGCTTGGCAGCCGGGACAGAGTATGGCTACACCTTC. Protein sequence: CASSLAAGTEYGYTF.